A selection of T cell receptor beta chains follows, all from one sample in a study of post-analysis software for immune sequencing data. TCRdb re-called the PCR reads with MiXCR, one entry per CDR3 protein. The data hold 450,000 to 650,000 distinct CDR3 sequences, with roughly 45% observed a single time. The sequencing sample was made of blood. Receptors originate from a girl aged 10-17 years with multiple sclerosis. CDR3s include the opening cysteine and the closing phenylalanine or tryptophan. D genes are given only for firm matches. Clone sizes are given selectively: once, few, many, or a class where the clone is expanded.

j_call clone_size d_call v_call cdr3_nt cdr3_aa
TRBJ2-4 - TRBD1 TRBV15 TGTGCCACCAGCCAAGATGGGGGACAGTACATTCAGTACTTC CATSQDGGQYIQYF
TRBJ2-1 - TRBD2 TRBV11-2 TGTGCCAGCAGCTTAGATCGCGGGGGGGTCCTTTACAATGAGCAGTTCTTC CASSLDRGGVLYNEQFF
TRBJ1-1 - - TRBV5-5 TGTGCCAGCAGCTTGGCCGTGACAGAGAACACTGAAGCTTTCTTT CASSLAVTENTEAFF
TRBJ2-3 - TRBD1 TRBV6-1 TGTGCCAGCAGTGAAGAACGACCAGGGGGCCGTTCATGGTGGGAGGGCACAGATACGCAGTATTTT CASSEERPGGRSWWEGTDTQYF
TRBJ2-7 - - TRBV12-3/TRBV12-4 TGTGCCAGCAGTTCGAGCGGCCTCTCCTACGAGCAGTACTTC CASSSSGLSYEQYF
TRBJ2-1 - - TRBV5-1 TGCGCCAGCAGCTCTACTTTAACCGGGACCGATAATGAGCAGTTCTTC CASSSTLTGTDNEQFF
TRBJ2-1 few TRBD2 TRBV6-5 TGTGCCAGTTCTCCGACTAGCGGTGATTACAATGAGCAGTTCTTC CASSPTSGDYNEQFF
TRBJ1-2 - - TRBV5-1 TGCGCCAGCAGCTTGGCTTTCGGCAGACACTATGGCTACACCTTC CASSLAFGRHYGYTF
TRBJ1-2 - TRBD1 TRBV6-5 TGTGCCAGCAGGTCAGGGACAGGGGAATACTATGGCTACACCTTC CASRSGTGEYYGYTF
TRBJ1-2 - - TRBV29-1 TGCAGCGTTACACAGACGCGCGGCTACACCTTC CSVTQTRGYTF
TRBJ1-4 - - TRBV20-1 TGCAGTGCTAGAGGGGGCCAGTCTAATGAAAAACTGTTTTTT CSARGGQSNEKLFF
TRBJ2-5 - - TRBV5-1 TGCGCCAGCGGAAAGGGGGGCGCCGATTGGGAGACCCAGTACTTC CASGKGGADWETQYF
TRBJ2-5 - - TRBV29-1 TGCAGCGCTAGGATGGTCCAAGAGACCCAGTACTTC CSARMVQETQYF
TRBJ2-7 - TRBD2 TRBV12-3/TRBV12-4 TGTGCCAGCAGTTTCGGTAGCGGGAGAAGCACTGCGGCCGAGCAGTACTTC CASSFGSGRSTAAEQYF
TRBJ2-7 - TRBD1 TRBV6-5 TGTGCCAGCATTTTTTACGGGACAGGGTATTACGAGCAGTACTTC CASIFYGTGYYEQYF
TRBJ1-5 few - TRBV12-3/TRBV12-4 TGTGCCAGTTCGACAGGAGTCGGAAATCAGCCCCAGCATTTT CASSTGVGNQPQHF
TRBJ2-7 - - TRBV7-9 TGTGCCAGCAGCTCAACCCGGGACGGGAAAATCTACGAGCAGTACTTC CASSSTRDGKIYEQYF
TRBJ1-2 - - TRBV29-1 TGCAGCGTTGAAGCGGGGCTGTATGGCTACACCTTC CSVEAGLYGYTF
TRBJ2-5 - - TRBV13 TGTGCCAGCAGCTTAGTCGGATTCAATGAGCAGTACTTC CASSLVGFNEQYF
TRBJ1-2 few - TRBV12-3/TRBV12-4 TGTGCCAGCAGCATACAGAGTCACTATGGCTACACCTTC CASSIQSHYGYTF
TRBJ2-1 few - TRBV24-1 TGTGCCACCAGTGACCCCGCCCGATTCAGCAACGAGCAGTTCTTC CATSDPARFSNEQFF
TRBJ1-2 few TRBD1 TRBV6-1 TGTGCCAGCAGTGAAGCAATGACAGGGGGCTTCTATGGCTACACCTTC CASSEAMTGGFYGYTF
TRBJ1-2 - - TRBV5-1 TGCGCCAGCAGCCCTGACAGACCTTCGGATGGCTACACCTTC CASSPDRPSDGYTF
TRBJ1-1 - TRBD1 TRBV6-6 TGTGCCAGCAGTTACCGCGGGGGACAGGTCGAAGCTTTCTTT CASSYRGGQVEAFF
TRBJ1-5 - - TRBV20-1 TGCAGTGCCGGAAGGGGGAATCAGCCCCAGCATTTT CSAGRGNQPQHF
TRBJ1-1 - - TRBV12-3/TRBV12-4 TGTGCCAGCAGGTCCATCTCGAACACTGAAGCTTTCTTT CASRSISNTEAFF
TRBJ2-5 - TRBD2 TRBV4-2 TGTGCCAGCAGCCAAGAGGCGACTAGCGGGCAAGAGACCCAGTACTTC CASSQEATSGQETQYF
TRBJ2-3 - - TRBV29-1 TGCAGCGTTGCGGGTGATACGCAGTATTTT CSVAGDTQYF
TRBJ1-1 - - TRBV20-1 TGCAGTGCTAGAGATGAGGGGCTTTACACTGAAGCTTTCTTT CSARDEGLYTEAFF
TRBJ2-1 few TRBD2 TRBV24-1 TGTGCCACCAGTGACCCGACTAGCGGCGCGGGTGAGCAGTTCTTC CATSDPTSGAGEQFF
TRBJ2-5 - - TRBV2 TGTGCCAGCAGTGAACAGACTAGCCGGACAGGAGAGACCCAGTACTTC CASSEQTSRTGETQYF
TRBJ1-2 - - TRBV6-5 TGTGCCAGCACCCGGGGAGATTTGAACTATGGCTACACCTTC CASTRGDLNYGYTF
TRBJ2-3 many TRBD2 TRBV12-3/TRBV12-4 TGTGCCAGCACCCTAGCGGGAGGGCCAGCAGATACGCAGTATTTT CASTLAGGPADTQYF
TRBJ1-2 few TRBD1 TRBV4-1 TGCGCCAGCAGCGAGCCTACCGGGACAGTGAACTATGGCTACACCTTC CASSEPTGTVNYGYTF
TRBJ1-2 few - TRBV6-5 TGTGCCAGCAGTTACTCCGCAGGCAACTATGGCTACACCTTC CASSYSAGNYGYTF
TRBJ2-1 - TRBD2 TRBV12-3/TRBV12-4 TGTGCCAGCAGTCCCAGCGGGAGGGCCCCTTACAATGAGCAGTTCTTC CASSPSGRAPYNEQFF
TRBJ1-2 few - TRBV6-6 TGTGCCAGCACGGATACCATCTATGGCTACACCTTC CASTDTIYGYTF
TRBJ2-1 - - TRBV24-1 TGTGCCACCAGTGAATGGAATCAGCTCAATGAGCAGTTCTTC CATSEWNQLNEQFF
TRBJ2-2 - - TRBV29-1 TGCAGCGTCCTAATGACAAACACCGGGGAGCTGTTTTTT CSVLMTNTGELFF
TRBJ2-7 - TRBD1 TRBV5-1 TGCGCCAGCAGCCCAAGAACCGACAGGGGAAGCTACGAGCAGTACTTC CASSPRTDRGSYEQYF
TRBJ2-1 - - TRBV5-1 TGCGCCAGCAGCTTGAGCCGGCGGAGCTCCTACAATGAGCAGTTCTTC CASSLSRRSSYNEQFF
TRBJ2-4 - TRBD2 TRBV20-1 TGCAGTGCTGACCGACTAGCGGAGCGGGGGGAAAACATTCAGTACTTC CSADRLAERGENIQYF
TRBJ2-1 once TRBD2 TRBV20-1 TGCGGTGCGCCTTGGGGGCGGGGGGGCCGCTCCTACAATGAGCAGTTCTTC CGAPWGRGGRSYNEQFF
TRBJ2-1 - TRBD2 TRBV7-9 TGTGCCAGCAGCCCTAAATGGCGGGAGAGAAAAACCAATGAGCAGTTCTTC CASSPKWRERKTNEQFF
TRBJ2-4 - TRBD1 TRBV2 TGTGCCAGCAGTGGGACAGGGGAAAAAAACATTCAGTACTTC CASSGTGEKNIQYF
TRBJ2-1 - - TRBV20-1 TGCAGTGCTAGAGCGTCGAACCAAGAGACCCAGTTCTTC CSARASNQETQFF
TRBJ2-5 few TRBD2 TRBV4-1 TGCGCCAGCAGCCAAGATGTTGGGAGGGAGGTCGAGACCCAGTACTTC CASSQDVGREVETQYF
TRBJ2-6 once - TRBV5-1 TGCGCCAGCAGCCGACAGTACTGGGGGGCCAACGTCCTGACTTTC CASSRQYWGANVLTF
TRBJ2-7 - TRBD2 TRBV9 TGTGCCAGCAGCGCATTTAGCGGGCCGTCCTACGAGCAGTACTTC CASSAFSGPSYEQYF
TRBJ2-5 few TRBD1 TRBV4-1 TGCGCCAGCAGCCAAGAAGTGGGACAGGTGTACTTC CASSQEVGQVYF
TRBJ1-5 few - TRBV12-3/TRBV12-4 TGTGCCAGCAGTTTGGGTGTGGGCAATCAGCCCCAGCATTTT CASSLGVGNQPQHF
TRBJ2-1 - TRBD2 TRBV6-5 TGTGCCAGCAGTTACTCGAGGATGGGACTAGCGGGAGCAGATGAGCAGTTCTTC CASSYSRMGLAGADEQFF
TRBJ2-7 - - TRBV28 TGTGCCGGCAGCCGGGCGGCCTCCTACGAGCAGTACTTC CAGSRAASYEQYF
TRBJ2-1 few TRBD2 TRBV4-1 TGCGCCAGCAGCCAAGCTCAGGTACTAGCGGGGGAGCAGTTCTTC CASSQAQVLAGEQFF